These 10 T cell receptor beta chains originate from one sample sequenced in a study of immune heterogeneity within non-small cell lung tumors. Multiplex PCR was performed with 32 V and 13 J primers, and it amplified TCR beta CDR3. TCRdb re-called the multiplex PCR reads through MiXCR, storing one row per CDR3 protein. The data hold around 23,000 distinct CDR3 sequences, with 25% to 35% observed a single time. Bulk tumor genomic DNA (around 600 ng per sample) served as template. Widely spaced biopsies, several per primary tumor, were obtained at surgery. These patients got curative surgery after being newly diagnosed with untreated non-small cell lung cancer. Source material: lung tumor tissue. Receptors originate from a man aged 35-49 years with non-small cell lung cancer.

The genes are TRBV20-1 and TRBJ2-3, with D perhaps TRBD2 (5 bases). The CDR3 totals 14 residues. V lost 5 bases, J lost 7 bases, and 19 bases lay in between. Germline loops: CDR1 DFQATT, CDR2 SNEGSKA (reference sequence). In nucleotides, the CDR3 is TGCAGTGCTCTTACATATAAAAACGGGAATACGCAGTATTTT. It specifies CSALTYKNGNTQYF.

This clonotype was seen at least ten times. The rearrangement joins TRBV5-1 to TRBJ2-5, with TRBD2 identical over 9 bases. The CDR3 covers 15 residues. CDR1 and CDR2 from the germline V gene are SGHRS and YFSETQ. J was trimmed by 5 bases and V by 0 bases; bases with no gene match: 5. The CDR3 is CASSLGVAGVETQYF. CDR3 DNA sequence: TGCGCCAGCAGCTTGGGGGTAGCGGGAGTGGAGACCCAGTACTTC.

This clonotype was seen only a few times. The V and J genes are TRBV10-3 and TRBJ1-2; 7 positions match TRBD1. The CDR3 covers 14 residues. V shed 6 bases and J 0 bases; nucleotides not matched to a gene: 4. Germline loops: CDR1 ENHRY, CDR2 SYGVKD. The CDR3 nucleotides are TGTGCCATCAGAGCGACAGGGACTAACTATGGCTACACCTTC. It encodes CAIRATGTNYGYTF.

Turning to this clonotype: A clone one base away is much larger, so this may be a read error. The rearrangement links TRBV12-3 or TRBV12-4 to TRBJ2-1; D possibly corresponds to TRBD2 (5 bases). The CDR3 totals 14 residues. The CDR3 loop is CVSSWQRTYNEQFF. CDR3 DNA: TGTGTCAGCAGTTGGCAGCGGACCTACAATGAGCAGTTCTTC.

The table lists this clonotype with many counts. This rearrangement joins TRBV27 to TRBJ2-7; the D gene is possibly TRBD1 (5 bases). Trimming pared 4 bases from V and 6 bases from J, leaving 10 bases between. In germline, CDR1 is MNHEY, CDR2 SMNVEV (reference sequence). The CDR3 is made up of 12 amino acids. The CDR3 region is CASSSRQGEQYF. The CDR3 DNA sequence: TGTGCCAGCAGTTCTCGCCAGGGCGAGCAGTACTTC.

This clonotype was counted at least ten times. J is TRBJ1-5 and V is TRBV12-3 or TRBV12-4; 9 bases align to TRBD1. V was pared by 3 bases and J by 9 bases, with 9 bases of the junction left unmatched. CDR3 length: 15 amino acids. As DNA, the CDR3 is TGTGCCAGCAGTTTCGTCGGACAGGGGAGTTTGCCCCAGCATTTT. It is translated as CASSFVGQGSLPQHF.

Note on this clonotype: Possible read error: a much larger clone is one base away. The CDR3 spells CASSRWVSGKSGNTIYF. CDR3 sequence (DNA): TGTGCCAGCAGCCGATGGGTCAGTGGTAAATCTGGAAACACCATATATTTT. The J gene is TRBJ1-3, the V gene TRBV11-3; the D is unclear. Trimming left V 5 bases short and J 1 base short, with 18 bases between. The CDR3 consists of 17 residues. Germline-derived CDR1 and CDR2 are SGHNT and YENEEA.

This clonotype occurred many times. The chain employs TRBV12-3 or TRBV12-4 and TRBJ1-3, with D tentatively TRBD1 (5 bases). V gave up 4 bases and J gave up 2 bases, with 12 bases separating them. The CDR3 covers 15 residues. The CDR3 coding sequence is TGTGCCAGCAGTTATGGCGGGGCGACTGGAAACACCATATATTTT. It codes for CASSYGGATGNTIYF.

A word on this clonotype: This sequence may be a read error, since a much larger clone differs from it by one base. V usage is TRBV7-2 and J usage is TRBJ1-6; D unclear. This CDR3 has 15 residues. CDR1 SGHTA and CDR2 FQGNSA come from the germline V gene. The DNA of the CDR3 is TGTGGCAGCAGCTTAGAGGGAGGAAGAACTTCACCCCTCCACTTT. It translates to CGSSLEGGRTSPLHF.

This clonotype was counted between two and nine times. The chain combines TRBV5-5 with TRBJ1-5; no reliable D call. Trimming left V 0 bases short and J 8 bases short, with 15 bases between. The length of the CDR3 is 15 residues. The germline CDR1 and CDR2 sequences are SGHKS and YYEKEE (reference sequence). The DNA of the CDR3 is TGTGCCAGCAGCTTGGGTGGAAGTACGGGGAAGCCCCAGCATTTT. It is translated as CASSLGGSTGKPQHF.